The 21 T cell receptor beta chains given below trace back to one sample, sequenced in a study of T cells in Graves' hyperthyroidism and ophthalmopathy. From RNA transcripts, TCR beta CDR3 regions were amplified. When the TCR CDR3 underwent first-round RT-PCR, the HTBI primer set was used. TCRdb reprocessed the multiplex PCR reads via MiXCR and lists one record per CDR3 protein. The data show approximately 420,000 distinct CDR3 sequences, about 13% seen once. Sequences were obtained from blood. The receptors stem from a woman aged 18-30 years with Graves' hyperthyroidism.

This clonotype has a count of ten or more. The rearrangement joins TRBV18 to TRBJ2-7; tentative D call: TRBD1 (5 bases). The CDR3 sequence is 14 residues long. The germline V gene has CDR1 KGHSH and CDR2 LQKENI. V lost 0 bases and J 1 base, leaving 7 bases between the germline ends. The CDR3 protein is CASSPPSGSYEQYF. The DNA for the CDR3 is TGTGCCAGCTCACCACCGTCAGGGTCCTACGAGCAGTACTTC.

This clonotype was found many times. The chain couples TRBV2 to TRBJ1-2; D may be TRBD1 (5 bases). Trimming stripped 5 bases from V and 8 bases from J, with 15 bases between. From germline, CDR1 is SNHLY and CDR2 FYNNEI. This CDR3 is 13 amino acids long. The CDR3 sequence is CASSFTSGHGYTF. The CDR3 region has the DNA TGTGCCAGCAGTTTTACTTCGGGGCACGGCTACACCTTC.

This clonotype was observed a handful of times. In DNA form, the CDR3 reads TGTGCCACAGGTCTTAGAGTGAACACTGAAGCTTTCTTT. Protein: CATGLRVNTEAFF. The chain recombines TRBV19 with TRBJ1-1; D unresolved. Germline V lookup: CDR1 LNHDA, CDR2 SQIVND (reference sequence). With 10 bases removed from V and 0 bases from J, the gap between germline ends came to 12 bases. The CDR3 covers 13 residues. Combining the CDR3 with reference TRBV19 and TRBJ1-1 gives the whole variable domain DGGITQSPKYLFRKEGQNVTLSCEQNLNHDAMYWYRQDPGQGLRLIYYSQIVNDFQKGDIAEGYSVSREKKESFPLTVTSAQKNPTAFYLCATGLRVNTEAFFGQGTRLTVV.

The chain links TRBV4-2 to TRBJ2-3, with 10 bases that match TRBD2. V lost 3 bases to trimming and J lost 4 bases; unmatched junction nucleotides: 7. The CDR3 is 16 amino acids. CDR1 and CDR2 (germline): LGHNA, YNFKEQ. The CDR3 reads CASSQEAGGPPDTQYF. CDR3 DNA: TGTGCCAGCAGCCAGGAAGCGGGAGGGCCGCCAGATACGCAGTATTTT.

This clonotype was observed at least ten times. The rearrangement joins TRBV28 to TRBJ2-7; 11 positions agree with TRBD2. The germline V gene encodes CDR1 MDHEN and CDR2 SYDVKM. V gave up 5 bases and J gave up 0 bases; unmatched junction bases: 3. The CDR3 extends over 15 amino acids. The CDR3 region has the DNA TGTGCCAGCAGTAATAGCGGGAGGGTCTCCTACGAGCAGTACTTC. Protein sequence: CASSNSGRVSYEQYF.

This clonotype occurred many times. This chain uses TRBV28 with TRBJ1-2; 9 bases match TRBD1. Losses at the gene ends were 3 bases for V and 7 bases for J; bases not matched to a gene: 6. There are 14 residues in the CDR3. From germline, CDR1 is MDHEN and CDR2 SYDVKM. Here the CDR3 reads CASSLPGQGLGYTF. CDR3 DNA sequence: TGTGCCAGCAGTTTGCCGGGACAGGGACTTGGCTACACCTTC.

This clonotype occurred a few times. This rearrangement joins TRBV27 to TRBJ1-1; D may be TRBD1 (6 bases). Germline CDR1 and CDR2: MNHEY and SMNVEV (reference sequence). V was clipped by 6 bases and J by 11 bases, with 13 bases between them. The CDR3 spans 11 residues. CDR3 coding DNA: TGTGCCAGCAGCTCGAAGGGGGAGGCTTTCTTT. As protein: CASSSKGEAFF.

The chain employs TRBV19 and TRBJ1-2, with a possible D match to TRBD1 (5 bases). The CDR3 loop spans 13 amino acids. V gave up 6 bases and J gave up 3 bases, with 11 bases separating them. From germline, CDR1 is LNHDA and CDR2 SQIVND (reference sequence). The CDR3 coding sequence is TGTGCCAGTAGGGCAGGGTACGACTATGGCTACACCTTC. It specifies CASRAGYDYGYTF.

This clonotype was counted many times. The chain carries TRBV20-1 and TRBJ1-3, with 8 bases lining up with TRBD1. The germline V gene encodes CDR1 DFQATT and CDR2 SNEGSKA (reference sequence). V shed 4 bases and J 2 bases; nucleotides not matched to a gene: 7. The CDR3 covers 15 residues. The CDR3 region has the DNA TGCAGTGCTACGGACAGGGAGGGGACTGGAAACACCATATATTTT. Protein sequence: CSATDREGTGNTIYF.

The V gene is TRBV14, the J gene TRBJ2-4; 12 bases are shared with TRBD1. The CDR3 covers 19 residues. Germline assignment: CDR1 SGHDN and CDR2 FVKESK. V trimming: 0 bases; J trimming: 1 base; junction bases outside the gene matches: 7. Here the CDR3 reads CASSQEGTGGEMAKNIQYF. The CDR3 DNA sequence: TGTGCCAGCAGCCAAGAAGGGACAGGGGGCGAGATGGCCAAAAACATTCAGTACTTC.

J is TRBJ1-2 and V is TRBV19; 7 nucleotides agree with TRBD1. Germline CDR1 reads LNHDA; CDR2 reads SQIVND (reference sequence). V gave up 1 base and J gave up 5 bases; unmatched junction bases: 10. This CDR3 region has 16 residues. For the CDR3, the DNA is TGTGCCAGTAGTATAGTCACCAGGGGGTTCGGATATGGCTACACCTTC. Protein product: CASSIVTRGFGYGYTF.

The chain has TRBV29-1 and TRBJ2-2; maybe TRBD1 (6 bases). Trimming took 7 bases from V and 5 from J, leaving 17 bases between them. From germline, CDR1 is SQVTM and CDR2 ANQGSEA. This CDR3 has 14 amino acids. The CDR3 sequence: CSARQAPGTGELFF. The CDR3 coding sequence is TGCAGCGCCAGACAGGCCCCAGGGACCGGGGAGCTGTTTTTT.

This clonotype was found a few times. This chain joins TRBV6-6 and TRBJ2-1; D gene uncertain. The germline V gene encodes CDR1 MNHNY and CDR2 SVGAGI (reference sequence). The germline V and J ends were trimmed by 0 bases and 6 bases, with 9 bases remaining between them. This CDR3 has 14 amino acids. CDR3: CASSYSKLGNEQFF. For the CDR3, the DNA is TGTGCCAGCAGTTACTCGAAATTGGGCAATGAGCAGTTCTTC.

Only a few counts were recorded for this clonotype. This chain links TRBV27 with TRBJ2-4; D may be TRBD1 or TRBD2 (6 bases each). V was pared by 8 bases and J by 0 bases, with 14 bases between. This CDR3 is 15 amino acids long. The germline V gene has CDR1 MNHEY and CDR2 SMNVEV (reference sequence). The CDR3 is CASGRGGSAKNIQYF. As DNA, the CDR3 is TGTGCCAGCGGGAGAGGGGGGTCAGCCAAAAACATTCAGTACTTC.

V and J are TRBV9 and TRBJ2-3; D is perhaps TRBD1 or TRBD2 (5 bases each). Germline-derived CDR1 and CDR2 are SGDLS and YYNGEE. V was clipped by 0 bases and J by 6 bases, with 17 bases between them. There are 16 residues in the CDR3. The DNA for the CDR3 is TGTGCCAGCAGCGTAGCGGGTCGGGACCAAGGGGATACGCAGTATTTT. Translated, it gives CASSVAGRDQGDTQYF. The whole variable domain, filled in from reference TRBV9 and TRBJ2-3, reads DSGVTQTPKHLITATGQRVTLRCSPRSGDLSVYWYQQSLDQGLQFLIQYYNGEERAKGNILERFSAQQFPDLHSELNLSSLELGDSALYFCASSVAGRDQGDTQYFGPGTRLTVL.

This clonotype was detected only a few times. The chain is built from TRBV30 and TRBJ1-6, with D unclear. The CDR3 contains 15 residues. CDR1 is GTSNPN and CDR2 is SVGIG in the germline V gene (reference sequence). V lost 2 bases and J 12 bases, leaving 20 bases between the germline ends. CDR3 loop: CAWSPGQAGGEPLHF. DNA for the CDR3: TGTGCCTGGAGTCCCGGTCAGGCCGGAGGTGAACCCCTCCACTTT.

This clonotype was seen ten or more times. V usage is TRBV6-6 and J usage is TRBJ2-5; D is possibly TRBD2 (6 bases). V was shortened by 2 bases and J by 5 bases, with 9 bases between the two germline ends. The CDR3 loop spans 13 amino acids. Germline lookup yields CDR1 MNHNY and CDR2 SVGAGI (reference sequence). CDR3 sequence reads: CASSYGGYETQYF. The CDR3 bases are TGTGCCAGCAGTTACGGGGGGTACGAGACCCAGTACTTC.

This clonotype came up many times. The chain is built from TRBV2 and TRBJ1-1; no definite D call. CDR1 SNHLY and CDR2 FYNNEI come from the germline V gene. The CDR3 has 9 residues. The ends were cut back, 4 bases at V and 10 bases at J, with 4 bases in the middle. This CDR3 is CASSGIAFF. For the CDR3, the DNA is TGTGCCAGCAGTGGTATAGCTTTCTTT.

This chain connects TRBV7-6 to TRBJ1-5, with 8 bases lining up with TRBD1. The CDR3 is made up of 15 amino acids. In germline, CDR1 is SGHVS, CDR2 FNYEAQ. Germline trimming cut 5 bases from V and 5 bases from J; bases unmatched to any gene: 8. The CDR3 protein is CASSPDRGIDQPQHF. Here the CDR3 DNA reads TGTGCCAGCAGCCCCGACAGGGGAATCGATCAGCCCCAGCATTTT.

This clonotype was picked up many times. The chain carries TRBV2 and TRBJ2-3; 8 bases align to TRBD1. J was trimmed by 4 bases and V by 6 bases; bases with no gene match: 6. Germline assignment: CDR1 SNHLY and CDR2 FYNNEI. The CDR3 extends over 14 amino acids. CDR3: CASRDRVDPDTQYF. The CDR3 nucleotides are TGTGCCAGCAGGGACAGGGTGGATCCAGATACGCAGTATTTT.

About this clonotype itself: Because it lacks the conserved phenylalanine or tryptophan at the end, this CDR3 is likely a read error. The chain is built from TRBV28 and TRBJ2-5; 15 positions agree with TRBD2. V gave up 1 base and J gave up 4 bases; unmatched junction bases: 4. CDR1 is MDHEN and CDR2 is SYDVKM in the germline V gene. This CDR3 has 17 residues. CDR3 DNA sequence: TGTGCCAGCAGTTTATTCGGGACTAGCGGGAGGAGAGAGACCCAGTACCTC. This gives the protein CASSLFGTSGRRETQYL.